Each of the 27 T cell receptor beta chains below was sequenced from the same sample in a study of T-cell memory formation after mild COVID-19. TCRdb itself ran the 5' RACE reads through MiXCR, one entry per CDR3 protein. The table has some 260,000 distinct CDR3 sequences, about 17% seen once. The specimen sequenced was PBMCs or a T cell subset sorted from them (not recorded which). The source of these receptors is a man between 18 and 35 years old who had mild COVID-19 (a few samples of this study predate the infection). Cell type and time point are not known.

The chain has TRBV7-2 and TRBJ2-1; unclear D gene. The CDR3 loop spans 12 amino acids. CDR1 and CDR2 from the germline V gene are SGHTA and FQGNSA. V was pared by 4 bases and J by 8 bases, with 9 bases between. The chain's CDR3 is CASSSSLYEQFF. For the CDR3, the DNA is TGTGCCAGCAGCTCCTCTCTCTATGAGCAGTTCTTC.

The gene calls are TRBV20-1 and TRBJ1-2, with D possibly being TRBD1 (5 bases). This CDR3 is built from 15 residues. Trimming removed 3 bases from V and 0 bases from J, with 14 bases in between. The germline CDR1 and CDR2 sequences are DFQATT and SNEGSKA (reference sequence). The CDR3 region has the DNA TGCAGTGCTAGGGGAGGGGACGGGGCTAACTATGGCTACACCTTC. Encoded protein: CSARGGDGANYGYTF.

The gene calls are TRBV4-3 and TRBJ1-4; D remains ambiguous. The germline gives CDR1 LGHNA, CDR2 YSLEER. The length of the CDR3 is 13 residues. Trimming stripped 1 base from V and 5 bases from J, with 5 bases between. In DNA, the CDR3 is TGCGCCAGCAGCCAAGGGATGAATGAAAAACTGTTTTTT. This encodes CASSQGMNEKLFF.

J is TRBJ2-1 and V is TRBV7-2; the D gene is possibly TRBD2 (5 bases). CDR3 length: 15 residues. The germline CDR1 and CDR2 sequences are SGHTA and FQGNSA. Trimming took off 5 bases at V and 0 bases at J, with 11 bases between the two ends. The CDR3 nucleotides read TGTGCCAGCAGCCCAAGGAGGAGCTCCTACAATGAGCAGTTCTTC. It yields the protein CASSPRRSSYNEQFF.

The chain recombines TRBV6-5 with TRBJ2-2; no firm D call. The germline V and J ends were trimmed by 6 bases and 0 bases, with 14 bases remaining between them. The CDR3 runs 16 residues. Germline values: CDR1 MNHEY, CDR2 SVGAGI. The CDR3 DNA is TGTGCCAGCAGATTCACAGTGGTGGCGAACACCGGGGAGCTGTTTTTT. Amino acids: CASRFTVVANTGELFF.

The rearrangement links TRBV4-3 to TRBJ2-2; D is perhaps TRBD2 (6 bases). The V gene lost 3 bases and the J gene lost 7 bases, with 18 bases spanning the gap. The germline gives CDR1 LGHNA, CDR2 YSLEER. The CDR3 is made up of 16 amino acids. CDR3 in amino acids: CASSQTWAGTVGELFF. The CDR3 region has the DNA TGCGCCAGCAGCCAGACTTGGGCGGGGACGGTCGGGGAGCTGTTTTTT.

This clonotype was detected a few times. The chain recombines TRBV4-3 with TRBJ1-6, with TRBD1 matching over 7 bases. Losses at the gene ends were 2 bases for V and 10 bases for J; bases not matched to a gene: 8. The germline CDR1 and CDR2 sequences are LGHNA and YSLEER. The CDR3 loop spans 15 amino acids. The chain's CDR3 is CASSQHRGPESPLHF. CDR3 nucleotides: TGCGCCAGCAGCCAACACAGGGGACCGGAATCACCCCTCCACTTT.

This sequence joins TRBV6-2 or TRBV6-3 and TRBJ2-7, with D possibly matching TRBD1 (5 bases). From germline, CDR1 is MNHEY and CDR2 SVGEGT. Trimming took off 5 bases at V and 6 bases at J, with 11 bases between the two ends. The CDR3 spans 12 residues. CDR3 coding DNA: TGTGCCAGCAGTGACCCGACAGCCGAGCAGTACTTC. It translates to CASSDPTAEQYF.

This clonotype was seen a handful of times. The CDR3 region is CASRLGQSDTGELFF. The CDR3 nucleotides are TGCGCCAGCAGACTGGGTCAGAGCGACACCGGGGAGCTGTTTTTT. The V gene is TRBV5-1, the J gene TRBJ2-2; the D is unclear. Looked up from germline, CDR1 is SGHRS and CDR2 is YFSETQ. The CDR3 sequence is 15 residues long. The ends were cut back, 5 bases at V and 3 bases at J, with 14 bases in the middle.

A few counts support this clonotype. The V call is TRBV6-2 or TRBV6-3, the J call TRBJ1-5; D remains ambiguous. The germline CDR1 and CDR2 sequences are MNHEY and SVGEGT. The CDR3 is 12 residues long. The V end lost 5 bases, the J end lost 5 bases, and 7 bases lay between the germline ends. CDR3: CASSGRDQPQHF. The CDR3, as DNA: TGTGCCAGCAGTGGCAGAGATCAGCCCCAGCATTTT.

The chain links TRBV7-9 to TRBJ1-4, with unresolved D. Germline loops: CDR1 SEHNR, CDR2 FQNEAQ (reference sequence). The CDR3 contains 15 residues. The V end lost 3 bases, the J end lost 7 bases, and 15 bases lay between the germline ends. The CDR3 coding sequence is TGTGCCAGCAGCTTCGGTTTGCGGTCCGGTGAAAAACTGTTTTTT. Translation gives CASSFGLRSGEKLFF.

This clonotype has ten or more counts. The rearrangement joins TRBV5-1 to TRBJ2-2; 9 nucleotides match TRBD2. Germline V lookup: CDR1 SGHRS, CDR2 YFSETQ. V lost 2 bases to trimming and J lost 7 bases; unmatched junction nucleotides: 9. This CDR3 is built from 16 residues. The CDR3 sequence: CASSFVAGVTNGELFF. The CDR3 bases are TGCGCCAGCAGCTTCGTAGCGGGGGTCACCAACGGGGAGCTGTTTTTT. Together with reference TRBV5-1 and TRBJ2-2, the CDR3 gives the full variable domain: KAGVTQTPRYLIKTRGQQVTLSCSPISGHRSVSWYQQTPGQGLQFLFEYFSETQRNKGNFPGRFSGRQFSNSRSEMNVSTLELGDSALYLCASSFVAGVTNGELFFGEGSRLTVL.

The chain carries TRBV6-1 and TRBJ2-3, with 7 bases fitting TRBD1. Germline V gene sequence: CDR1 MNHNS, CDR2 SASEGT. The CDR3 length is 13 residues. Unmatched junction bases numbered 11, after V lost 10 bases and J lost 7 bases. The CDR3 protein is CAIRDSGAYTQYF. DNA for the CDR3: TGTGCCATCCGGGACAGTGGGGCATATACGCAGTATTTT.

This clonotype was recorded many times. The rearrangement links TRBV4-1 to TRBJ2-1; no reliable D call. CDR3 size: 13 residues. Germline lookup yields CDR1 MGHRA and CDR2 YSYEKL. Trimming took 0 bases from V and 5 from J, leaving 5 bases between them. CDR3 DNA: TGCGCCAGCAGCCAAGACGGCGACAATGAGCAGTTCTTC. It translates to CASSQDGDNEQFF.

The gene calls are TRBV15 and TRBJ2-5; D remains unclear. Trimming pared 0 bases from V and 1 base from J, leaving 6 bases between. Per the germline V gene, CDR1 is LNHNV and CDR2 is YYDKDF (reference sequence). This CDR3 contains 14 residues. CDR3 protein: CATSRERVQETQYF. The CDR3 nucleotides are TGTGCCACCAGCAGAGAGAGAGTCCAAGAGACCCAGTACTTC.

This clonotype was seen a handful of times. The J gene is TRBJ1-1, the V gene TRBV3-1; D gene uncertain. Germline V gene data show CDR1 as LGHDT and CDR2 as YNNKEL (reference sequence). This CDR3 is 11 amino acids long. Deletions cut 0 bases from V and 10 bases from J, with 6 bases between. Here the CDR3 DNA reads TGTGCCAGCAGCCAAGACGGGCCAGCTTTCTTT. This codes for CASSQDGPAFF.

Regarding this clonotype: A much larger clone differs by one base, so this may be a read error. The rearrangement links TRBV11-2 to TRBJ2-3; D is unclear. Germline CDR1 is SGHAT and CDR2 is FQNNGV. V dropped 9 bases and J dropped 6 bases, with 16 bases sitting between them. CDR3 size: 13 residues. The CDR3 nucleotides read TGTGCCAGAAGCCCTCCTTACTGGGATACGCAGTATTTT. Its translation is CARSPPYWDTQYF.

This clonotype was counted a few times. The chain is built from TRBV5-1 and TRBJ2-2; a possible D gene is TRBD1 (6 bases). This CDR3 region has 16 residues. V was cut by 3 bases and J by 0 bases, with 12 bases left in between. Germline V CDR1 and CDR2: SGHRS, YFSETQ. CDR3: CASSWGGTSNTGELFF. Here the CDR3 DNA reads TGCGCCAGCAGCTGGGGTGGGACATCGAACACCGGGGAGCTGTTTTTT.

There are a few counts of this clonotype. The chain uses TRBV18 and TRBJ2-7; possible D gene TRBD2, 6 bases. Germline loops: CDR1 KGHSH, CDR2 LQKENI. The V and J ends lost 3 bases and 1 base respectively, with 13 bases between them. This CDR3 spans 15 amino acids. The CDR3 region has the DNA TGTGCCAGCTCACCCCAGGGAGGAATATCCTACGAGCAGTACTTC. Translating it yields CASSPQGGISYEQYF.

In its sample, this clonotype was seen many times. The V gene is TRBV7-2, the J gene TRBJ1-2; possible D gene TRBD1, 6 bases. Germline values: CDR1 SGHTA, CDR2 FQGNSA. With 2 bases removed from V and 6 bases from J, the gap between germline ends came to 16 bases. CDR3 size: 15 residues. In nucleotides, the CDR3 is TGTGCCAGCAGCTTATCGGGGGGAACAGGGAATGGCTACACCTTC. Translating it yields CASSLSGGTGNGYTF.

The chain joins TRBV7-2 to TRBJ2-5, with D perhaps TRBD1 (5 bases). There are 12 residues in the CDR3. Trimming cost V 8 bases and J 3 bases, with 10 bases left between them. Germline CDR1 reads SGHTA; CDR2 reads FQGNSA. This CDR3 is CASRGREETQYF. CDR3 bases: TGTGCCAGCCGCGGCAGGGAAGAGACCCAGTACTTC. The full variable domain, its missing parts supplied by reference TRBV7-2 and TRBJ2-5, is GAGVSQSPSNKVTEKGKDVELRCDPISGHTALYWYRQSLGQGLEFLIYFQGNSAPDKSGLPSDRFSAERTGGSVSTLTIQRTQQEDSAVYLCASRGREETQYFGPGTRLLVL.

V usage is TRBV5-6 and J usage is TRBJ1-6; 8 bases agree with TRBD1. V gave up 4 bases and J gave up 9 bases; unmatched junction bases: 6. The CDR3 consists of 14 residues. Germline CDR1 and CDR2: SGHDT and YYEEEE. CDR3 loop: CASSRGQGGSPLHF. The CDR3 DNA is TGTGCCAGCAGCAGAGGACAGGGAGGTTCACCCCTCCACTTT.

V usage is TRBV6-6 and J usage is TRBJ2-2; 9 positions match TRBD2. J was trimmed by 8 bases and V by 4 bases; bases with no gene match: 11. CDR3 length: 16 amino acids. From germline, CDR1 is MNHNY and CDR2 SVGAGI (reference sequence). CDR3 DNA sequence: TGTGCCAGCAGTTGGGTGCGGGGGGGAATAGGAGGGGAGCTGTTTTTT. This sequence encodes CASSWVRGGIGGELFF.

This clonotype has only a few counts. The rearrangement uses TRBV5-1 and TRBJ2-2, with D hard to call. Germline CDR1 is SGHRS and CDR2 is YFSETQ. The CDR3 extends over 16 amino acids. Between the trimmed V and J ends, which lost 2 bases and 2 bases, there was a span of 13 bases. The CDR3 here is CASSFTRPANTGELFF. As DNA, the CDR3 is TGCGCCAGCAGCTTTACCAGGCCAGCCAACACCGGGGAGCTGTTTTTT.

The chain has TRBV4-3 and TRBJ2-7; a possible D gene is TRBD2 (6 bases). The CDR3 covers 12 residues. V lost 3 bases and J lost 10, with 13 bases in between. Germline V gene data show CDR1 as LGHNA and CDR2 as YSLEER. The CDR3 here is CASSHPGVGQYF. As DNA, the CDR3 is TGCGCCAGCAGCCACCCGGGGGTGGGACAGTACTTC.

The rearrangement links TRBV18 to TRBJ2-2; a weak D match, TRBD1 (5 bases). Trimming pared 3 bases from V and 2 bases from J, leaving 10 bases between. CDR3 length equals 15 residues. Per germline, CDR1 KGHSH and CDR2 LQKENI. The CDR3 region is CASSPSRTNTGELFF. In nucleotides, the CDR3 is TGTGCCAGCTCACCCTCAAGGACAAACACCGGGGAGCTGTTTTTT.

The chain carries TRBV9 and TRBJ2-3, with D perhaps matching TRBD2 (5 bases). The CDR3 totals 13 residues. In germline, CDR1 is SGDLS, CDR2 YYNGEE. The germline V and J ends were trimmed by 0 bases and 6 bases, with 8 bases remaining between them. The CDR3 DNA reads as TGTGCCAGCAGCGTAGATCCGGGGGATACGCAGTATTTT. It translates to CASSVDPGDTQYF. Together with reference TRBV9 and TRBJ2-3, the CDR3 gives the full variable domain: DSGVTQTPKHLITATGQRVTLRCSPRSGDLSVYWYQQSLDQGLQFLIQYYNGEERAKGNILERFSAQQFPDLHSELNLSSLELGDSALYFCASSVDPGDTQYFGPGTRLTVL.